This T cell receptor (beta chain) was identified during a study of cytomegalovirus exposure and HLA in healthy donors. Across the study: The 90 to 150 validation repertoires used the same platform as the 500 to 700 first-cohort repertoires, a later analysis reported. Study-wide results and caveats: Cytomegalovirus association was assigned to 170 or so TCR beta chains.

Germline V gene lookup returns CDR1 SGHNT and CDR2 YYREEE (reference sequence). This CDR3 is built from 14 residues. Trimming pared 4 bases from V and 1 base from J, leaving 11 bases between. TCRdb's copy holds only in-frame clones and misses some; the assay was immunoSEQ multiplex PCR. This table holds around 180,000 clones, roughly 88% found once. This clone was detected only once. Its target is not known. The sequencing sample was made of PBMCs. The V and J genes are TRBV5-4 and TRBJ1-1, with a possible D match to TRBD1 (6 bases). The receptor comes from a woman aged 18-29 years in good health and CMV-seronegative. CDR3 amino acids: CASSRQGTNTEAFF. In DNA, the CDR3 is TGTGCCAGCAGCAGGCAGGGGACGAACACTGAAGCTTTCTTT.